This TCR beta chain was observed in a study of blood T cell repertoires in COVID-19. At the level of the study: Italy, Spain and the United States were the sources of the convalescent and acute COVID-19 samples.

The table came from immunoSEQ multiplex PCR; TCRdb's copy has only in-frame clones and leaves some out. The table has roughly 120,000 clones, over 85% seen once. The junction had 8 bases not matched to a gene; V was cut back by 7 bases and J by 3 bases. The length of the CDR3 is 14 residues. Germline lookup yields CDR1 MNHEY and CDR2 SMNVEV (reference sequence). This clonotype was sampled from a man aged 50 to 59 with active COVID-19. Sequenced material: peripheral blood. J is TRBJ1-1 and V is TRBV27; 7 nucleotides agree with TRBD1. The CDR3 coding sequence is TGTGCCAGCACCCCCCAGGGGGGATACACTGAAGCTTTCTTT. As protein: CASTPQGGYTEAFF.